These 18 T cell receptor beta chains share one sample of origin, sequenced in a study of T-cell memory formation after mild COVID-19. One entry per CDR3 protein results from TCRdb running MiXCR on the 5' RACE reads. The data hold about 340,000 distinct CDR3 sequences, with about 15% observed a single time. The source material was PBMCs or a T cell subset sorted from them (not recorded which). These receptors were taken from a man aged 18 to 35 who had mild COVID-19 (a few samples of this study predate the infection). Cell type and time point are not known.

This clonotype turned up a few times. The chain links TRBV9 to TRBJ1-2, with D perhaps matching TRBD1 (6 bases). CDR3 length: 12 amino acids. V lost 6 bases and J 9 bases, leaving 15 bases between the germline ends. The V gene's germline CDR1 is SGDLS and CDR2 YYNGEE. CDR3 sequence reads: CASNDRRDSYTF. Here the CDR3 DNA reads TGTGCCAGCAACGACAGGCGAGATAGCTACACCTTC.

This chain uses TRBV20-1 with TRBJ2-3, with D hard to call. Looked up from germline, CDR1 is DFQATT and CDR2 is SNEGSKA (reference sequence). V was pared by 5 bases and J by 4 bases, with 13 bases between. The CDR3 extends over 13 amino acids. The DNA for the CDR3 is TGCAGTGCTGGAAGCTACCCCTCAGATACGCAGTATTTT. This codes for CSAGSYPSDTQYF.

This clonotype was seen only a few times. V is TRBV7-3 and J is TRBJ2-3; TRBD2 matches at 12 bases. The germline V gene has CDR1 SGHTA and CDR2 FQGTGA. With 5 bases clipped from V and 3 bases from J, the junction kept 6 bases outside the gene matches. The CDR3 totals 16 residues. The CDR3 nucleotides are TGTGCCAGCAGCCCAAGGACTAGCGGGGCGACAGATACGCAGTATTTT. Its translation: CASSPRTSGATDTQYF.

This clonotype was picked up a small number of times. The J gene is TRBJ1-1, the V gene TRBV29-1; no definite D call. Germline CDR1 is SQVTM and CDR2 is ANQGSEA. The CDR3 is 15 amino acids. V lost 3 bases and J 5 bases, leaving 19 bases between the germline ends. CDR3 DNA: TGCAGCGTTGACGTCGAGCGGAAAGCGAGGACTGAAGCTTTCTTT. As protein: CSVDVERKARTEAFF.

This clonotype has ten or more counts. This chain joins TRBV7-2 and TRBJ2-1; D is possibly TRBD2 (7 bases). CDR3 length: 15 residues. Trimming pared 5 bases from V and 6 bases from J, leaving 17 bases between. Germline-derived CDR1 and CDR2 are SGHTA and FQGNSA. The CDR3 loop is CASSMWGGAVNEQFF. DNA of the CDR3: TGTGCCAGCAGCATGTGGGGGGGGGCCGTCAATGAGCAGTTCTTC.

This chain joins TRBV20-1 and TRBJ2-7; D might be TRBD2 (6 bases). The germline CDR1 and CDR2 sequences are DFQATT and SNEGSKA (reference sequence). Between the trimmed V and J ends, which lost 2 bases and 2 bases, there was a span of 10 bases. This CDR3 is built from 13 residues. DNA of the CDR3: TGCAGTGCTAGATCAAGGGAGGCCTACGAGCAGTACGTC. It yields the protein CSARSREAYEQYV.

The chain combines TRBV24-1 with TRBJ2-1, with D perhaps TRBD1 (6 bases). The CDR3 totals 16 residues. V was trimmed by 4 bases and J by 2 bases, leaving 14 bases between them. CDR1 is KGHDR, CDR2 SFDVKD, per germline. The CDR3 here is CATSDEDRSAYNEQFF. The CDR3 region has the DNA TGTGCCACCAGTGACGAAGACAGGAGTGCCTACAATGAGCAGTTCTTC.

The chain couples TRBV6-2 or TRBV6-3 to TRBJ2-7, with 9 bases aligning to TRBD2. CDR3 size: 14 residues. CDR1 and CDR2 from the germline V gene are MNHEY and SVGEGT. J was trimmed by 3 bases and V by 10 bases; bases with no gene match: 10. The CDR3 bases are TGTGCCACAACGTCGAGCGGGGGGTTCTACGAGCAGTACGTC. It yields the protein CATTSSGGFYEQYV.

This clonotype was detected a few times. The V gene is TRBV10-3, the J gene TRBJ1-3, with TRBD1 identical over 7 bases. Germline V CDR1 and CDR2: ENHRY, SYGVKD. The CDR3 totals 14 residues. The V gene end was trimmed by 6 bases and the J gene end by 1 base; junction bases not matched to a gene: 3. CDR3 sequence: CAISLTGSGNTIYF. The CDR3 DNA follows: TGTGCCATCAGCCTGACAGGGTCTGGAAACACCATATATTTT.

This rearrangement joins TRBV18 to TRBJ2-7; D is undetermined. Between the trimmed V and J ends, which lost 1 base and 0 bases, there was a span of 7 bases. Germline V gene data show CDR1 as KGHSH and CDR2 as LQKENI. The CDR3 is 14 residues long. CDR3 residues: CASSPQESSYEQYF. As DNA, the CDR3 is TGTGCCAGCTCACCACAGGAGAGCTCCTACGAGCAGTACTTC.

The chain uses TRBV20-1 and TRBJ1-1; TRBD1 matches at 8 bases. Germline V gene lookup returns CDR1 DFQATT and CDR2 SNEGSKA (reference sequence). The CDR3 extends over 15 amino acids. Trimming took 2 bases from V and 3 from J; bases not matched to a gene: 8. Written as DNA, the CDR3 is TGCAGTGCTAGAAGACAGGGGCGGGTGTACACTGAAGCTTTCTTT. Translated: CSARRQGRVYTEAFF.

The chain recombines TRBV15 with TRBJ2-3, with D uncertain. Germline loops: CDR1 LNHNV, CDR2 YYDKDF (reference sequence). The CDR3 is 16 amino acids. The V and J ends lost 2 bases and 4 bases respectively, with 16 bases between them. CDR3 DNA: TGTGCCACCAGCAGACTCCTCCCAGAAGGTCCAGATACGCAGTATTTT. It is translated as CATSRLLPEGPDTQYF.

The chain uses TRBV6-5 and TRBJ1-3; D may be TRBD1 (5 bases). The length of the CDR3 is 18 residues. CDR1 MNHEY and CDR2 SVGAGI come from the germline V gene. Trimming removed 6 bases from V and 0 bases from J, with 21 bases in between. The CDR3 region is CASSQTETYYYSGNTIYF. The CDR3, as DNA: TGTGCCAGCAGCCAGACAGAGACTTACTACTACTCTGGAAACACCATATATTTT.

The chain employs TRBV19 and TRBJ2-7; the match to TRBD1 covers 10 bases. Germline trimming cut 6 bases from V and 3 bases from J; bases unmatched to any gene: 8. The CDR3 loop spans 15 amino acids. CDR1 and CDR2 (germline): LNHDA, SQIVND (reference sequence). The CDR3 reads CASRAGQGIYYEQYF. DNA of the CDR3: TGTGCCAGTAGGGCGGGACAGGGGATATACTACGAGCAGTACTTC.

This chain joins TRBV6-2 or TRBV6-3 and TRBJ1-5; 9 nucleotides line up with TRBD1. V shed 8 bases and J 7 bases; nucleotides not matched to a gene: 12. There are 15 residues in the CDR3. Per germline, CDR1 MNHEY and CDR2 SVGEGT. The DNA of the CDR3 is TGTGCCAGCGGAAACCAACAGGGGGCTGGGCAGCCCCAGCATTTT. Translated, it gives CASGNQQGAGQPQHF.

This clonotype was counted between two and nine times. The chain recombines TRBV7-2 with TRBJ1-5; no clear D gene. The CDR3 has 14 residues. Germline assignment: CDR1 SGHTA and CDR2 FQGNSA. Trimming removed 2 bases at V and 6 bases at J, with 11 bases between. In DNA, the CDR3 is TGTGCCAGCAGCTTACTGGGAATGGTTCAGCCCCAGCATTTT. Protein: CASSLLGMVQPQHF.

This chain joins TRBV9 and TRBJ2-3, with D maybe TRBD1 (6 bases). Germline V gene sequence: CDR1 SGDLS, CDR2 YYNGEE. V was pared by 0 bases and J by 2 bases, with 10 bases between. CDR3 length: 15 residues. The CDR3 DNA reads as TGTGCCAGCAGCGTAGAGGGGGATTTCACAGATACGCAGTATTTT. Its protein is CASSVEGDFTDTQYF.

CDR3 DNA sequence: TGCGCCAGCAGCCAAGATAGGGGACACGGGTTATTCTATGGCTACACCTTC. Amino acids: CASSQDRGHGLFYGYTF. V is TRBV4-3 and J is TRBJ1-2, with a tentative D call TRBD1 (6 bases). V gave up 0 bases and J gave up 4 bases, with 18 bases separating them. The CDR3 spans 17 residues. Germline CDR1 and CDR2: LGHNA and YSLEER.